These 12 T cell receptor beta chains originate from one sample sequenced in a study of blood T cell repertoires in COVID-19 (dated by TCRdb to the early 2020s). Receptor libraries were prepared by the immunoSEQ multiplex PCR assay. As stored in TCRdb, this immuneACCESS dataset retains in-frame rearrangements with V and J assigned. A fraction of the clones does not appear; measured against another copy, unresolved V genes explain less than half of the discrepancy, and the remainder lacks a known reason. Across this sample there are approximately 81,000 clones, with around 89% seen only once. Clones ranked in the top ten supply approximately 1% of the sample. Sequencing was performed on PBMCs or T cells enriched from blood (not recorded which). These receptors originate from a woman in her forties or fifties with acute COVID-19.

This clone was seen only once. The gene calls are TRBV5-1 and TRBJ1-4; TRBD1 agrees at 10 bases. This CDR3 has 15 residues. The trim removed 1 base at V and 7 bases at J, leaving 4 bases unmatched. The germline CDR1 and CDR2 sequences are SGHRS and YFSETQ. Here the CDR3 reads CASSLMGQGSEKLFF. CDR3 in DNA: TGCGCCAGCAGCTTGATGGGACAGGGGAGTGAAAAACTGTTTTTT.

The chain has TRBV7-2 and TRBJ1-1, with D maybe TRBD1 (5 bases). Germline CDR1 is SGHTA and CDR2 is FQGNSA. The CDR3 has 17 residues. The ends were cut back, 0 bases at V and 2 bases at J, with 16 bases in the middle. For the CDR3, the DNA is TGTGCCAGCAGCTTAGCAGTAGGAGGGACGGCTAACACTGAAGCTTTCTTT. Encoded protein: CASSLAVGGTANTEAFF.

CDR3 loop: CASSSTGGGTNEKLFF. In DNA, the CDR3 is TGTGCCAGCAGTTCAACAGGGGGGGGGACTAATGAAAAACTGTTTTTT. The chain has TRBV6-5 and TRBJ1-4; TRBD1 agrees at 8 bases. The germline gives CDR1 MNHEY, CDR2 SVGAGI. V shed 4 bases and J 2 bases; nucleotides not matched to a gene: 6. The CDR3 covers 16 residues.

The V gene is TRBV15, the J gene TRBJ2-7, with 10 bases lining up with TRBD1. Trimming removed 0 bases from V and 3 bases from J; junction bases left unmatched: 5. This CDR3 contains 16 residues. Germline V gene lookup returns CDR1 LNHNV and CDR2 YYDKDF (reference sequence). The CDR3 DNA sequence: TGTGCCACCAGCAGAGATGTGGGGACAGGGGTCTACGAGCAGTACTTC. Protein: CATSRDVGTGVYEQYF.

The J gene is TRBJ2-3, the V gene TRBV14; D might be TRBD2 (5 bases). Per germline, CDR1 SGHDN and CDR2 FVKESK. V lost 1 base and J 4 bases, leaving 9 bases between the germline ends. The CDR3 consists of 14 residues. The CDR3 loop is CASSQGIAPDTQYF. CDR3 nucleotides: TGTGCCAGCAGCCAAGGAATAGCGCCAGATACGCAGTATTTT. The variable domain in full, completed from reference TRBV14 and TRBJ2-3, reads EAGVTQFPSHSVIEKGQTVTLRCDPISGHDNLYWYRRVMGKEIKFLLHFVKESKQDESGMPNNRFLAERTGGTYSTLKVQPAELEDSGVYFCASSQGIAPDTQYFGPGTRLTVL.

CDR3 protein: CAGLQGNQPQHF. For the CDR3, the DNA is TGTGCCGGACTACAGGGGAATCAGCCCCAGCATTTT. V and J are TRBV19 and TRBJ1-5; TRBD1 matches 7 bases. Germline V gene lookup returns CDR1 LNHDA and CDR2 SQIVND (reference sequence). This CDR3 is 12 amino acids long. The J segment lost 4 bases and the V segment lost 11 bases, leaving 5 bases of the junction unmatched.

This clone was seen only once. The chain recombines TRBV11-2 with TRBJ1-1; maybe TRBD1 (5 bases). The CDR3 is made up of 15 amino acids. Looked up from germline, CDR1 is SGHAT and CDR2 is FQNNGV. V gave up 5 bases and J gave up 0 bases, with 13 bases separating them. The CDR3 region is CASSPTAGMNTEAFF. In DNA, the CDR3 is TGTGCCAGCAGCCCGACAGCGGGGATGAACACTGAAGCTTTCTTT.

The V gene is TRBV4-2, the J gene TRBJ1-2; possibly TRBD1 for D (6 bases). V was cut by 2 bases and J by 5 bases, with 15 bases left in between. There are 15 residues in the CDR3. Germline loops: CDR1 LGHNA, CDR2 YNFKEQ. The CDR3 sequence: CASSQLQGTEYGYTF. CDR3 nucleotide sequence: TGTGCCAGCAGCCAACTTCAGGGGACGGAATATGGCTACACCTTC.

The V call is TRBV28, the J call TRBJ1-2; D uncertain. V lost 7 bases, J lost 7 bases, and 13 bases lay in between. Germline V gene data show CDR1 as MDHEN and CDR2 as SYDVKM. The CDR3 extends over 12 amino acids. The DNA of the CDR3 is TGTGCCAGCAAGGAGGGTTTGCCTGGCTACACCTTC. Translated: CASKEGLPGYTF.

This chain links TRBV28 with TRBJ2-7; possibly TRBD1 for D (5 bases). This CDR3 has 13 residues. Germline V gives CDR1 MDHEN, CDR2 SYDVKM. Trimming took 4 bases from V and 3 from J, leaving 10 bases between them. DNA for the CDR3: TGTGCCAGCAGTTATCCAGGGAACTACGAGCAGTACTTC. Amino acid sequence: CASSYPGNYEQYF.

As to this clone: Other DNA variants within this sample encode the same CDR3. The CDR3 sequence is CASSLTGDTEAFF. As DNA, the CDR3 is TGTGCCAGCAGCCTTACAGGGGACACTGAAGCTTTCTTT. The chain carries TRBV5-5 and TRBJ1-1; 7 bases are a match to TRBD1. V lost 4 bases and J lost 3; bases outside the gene matches: 3. The CDR3 extends over 13 amino acids. Germline lookup yields CDR1 SGHKS and CDR2 YYEKEE (reference sequence). The entire variable domain, with the rest obtained from reference TRBV5-5 and TRBJ1-1, is as follows: DAGVTQSPTHLIKTRGQQVTLRCSPISGHKSVSWYQQVLGQGPQFIFQYYEKEERGRGNFPDRFSARQFPNYSSELNVNALLLGDSALYLCASSLTGDTEAFFGQGTRLTVV.

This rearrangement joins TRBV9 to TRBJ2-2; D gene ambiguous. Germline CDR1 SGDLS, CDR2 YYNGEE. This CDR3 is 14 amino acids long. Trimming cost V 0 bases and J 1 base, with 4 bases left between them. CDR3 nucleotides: TGTGCCAGCAGCGTAGCCGTGAACACCGGGGAGCTGTTTTTT. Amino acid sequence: CASSVAVNTGELFF.